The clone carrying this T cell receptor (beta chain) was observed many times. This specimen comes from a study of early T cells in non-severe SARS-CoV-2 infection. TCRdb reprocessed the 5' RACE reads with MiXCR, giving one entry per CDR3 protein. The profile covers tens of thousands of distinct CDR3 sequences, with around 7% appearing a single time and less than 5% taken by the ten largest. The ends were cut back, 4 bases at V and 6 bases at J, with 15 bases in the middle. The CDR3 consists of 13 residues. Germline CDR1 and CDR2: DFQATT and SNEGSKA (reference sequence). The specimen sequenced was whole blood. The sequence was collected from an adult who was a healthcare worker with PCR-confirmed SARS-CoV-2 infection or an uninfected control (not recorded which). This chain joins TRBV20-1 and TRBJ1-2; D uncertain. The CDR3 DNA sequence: TGCAGTGCTACATCCGATCTCGCCCATGGCTACACCTTC. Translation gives CSATSDLAHGYTF.